The 5 T cell receptor beta chains in this list originate from one sample, sequenced in a study of human T cells and chemical hapten exposure. Time point defined: patch test 1, 2 weeks after DPC sensitization. Treatment defined: therapeutic diphenylcyclopropenone sensitization with weekly scalp DPC. TCRdb re-called the RACE reads with MiXCR, one entry per CDR3 protein. The data hold around 380,000 distinct CDR3 sequences, with more than 4.5% observed a single time. The sample was whole blood, taken in connection with sensitization to the hapten diphenylcyclopropenone (DPC). The receptors were gathered from a woman aged 45-59 years with alopecia areata. Some clones in this sample may be carry-over from other donors' samples.

A few counts support this clonotype. V usage is TRBV6-5 and J usage is TRBJ2-4, with TRBD2 identical over 9 bases. Germline CDR1 MNHEY, CDR2 SVGAGI. The CDR3 has 16 amino acids. V gave up 5 bases and J gave up 1 base; unmatched junction bases: 6. The CDR3 DNA is TGTGCCAGCAGTCGTCTAGCGGGGCGGGCCAAAAACATTCAGTACTTC. Encoded protein: CASSRLAGRAKNIQYF.

The table lists this clonotype with a few counts. The V call is TRBV5-6, the J call TRBJ1-4; the D gene is possibly TRBD1 (6 bases). V lost 3 bases to trimming and J lost 2 bases, with 11 bases between them. The CDR3 sequence is 15 residues long. The V gene's germline CDR1 is SGHDT and CDR2 YYEEEE. DNA for the CDR3: TGTGCCAGCAGCTCCGGAACAGGGACTAATGAAAAACTGTTTTTT. Translated: CASSSGTGTNEKLFF.

This sequence joins TRBV27 and TRBJ1-2; TRBD1 is a possible D gene (5 bases). Trimming pared 2 bases from V and 6 bases from J, leaving 19 bases between. The CDR3 length is 16 residues. The germline gives CDR1 MNHEY, CDR2 SMNVEV (reference sequence). CDR3 in DNA: TGTGCCAGCAGTTTAAGGGGCGGAGGGACTCTAGATGGCTACACCTTC. Translated: CASSLRGGGTLDGYTF.

This clonotype was picked up many times. The rearrangement uses TRBV28 and TRBJ2-5; 11 bases map to TRBD2. The CDR3 spans 15 residues. J lost 5 bases, V lost 6 bases, and 8 bases had no gene match. The V gene's germline CDR1 is MDHEN and CDR2 SYDVKM. Here the CDR3 DNA reads TGTGCCAGCAGCCAACTAGCGGGAGTCGGGGAGACCCAGTACTTC. Translating gives CASSQLAGVGETQYF.

This clonotype was counted at least ten times. The rearrangement links TRBV5-6 to TRBJ2-3; TRBD2 aligns across 15 bases. Germline CDR1 and CDR2: SGHDT and YYEEEE. The CDR3 has 15 residues. After removal of 3 bases from V and 5 bases from J, the junction contained 1 base not matched to a gene. CDR3 sequence: CASSWGLAGGDTQYF. Here the CDR3 DNA reads TGTGCCAGCAGCTGGGGACTAGCGGGGGGAGATACGCAGTATTTT. The full variable domain, its missing parts supplied by reference TRBV5-6 and TRBJ2-3, is DAGVTQSPTHLIKTRGQQVTLRCSPKSGHDTVSWYQQALGQGPQFIFQYYEEEERQRGNFPDRFSGHQFPNYSSELNVNALLLGDSALYLCASSWGLAGGDTQYFGPGTRLTVL.